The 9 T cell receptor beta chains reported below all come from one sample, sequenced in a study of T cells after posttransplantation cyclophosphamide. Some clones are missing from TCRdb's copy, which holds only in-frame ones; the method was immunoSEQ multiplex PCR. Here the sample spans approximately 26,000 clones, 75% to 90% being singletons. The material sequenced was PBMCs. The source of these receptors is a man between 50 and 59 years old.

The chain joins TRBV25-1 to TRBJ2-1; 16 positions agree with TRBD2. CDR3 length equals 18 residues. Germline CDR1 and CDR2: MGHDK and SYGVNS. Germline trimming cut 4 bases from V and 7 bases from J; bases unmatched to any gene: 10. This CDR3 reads CASSARPGTSGRANEQFF. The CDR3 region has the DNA TGTGCCAGCAGTGCACGTCCCGGGACTAGCGGGAGGGCTAATGAGCAGTTCTTC.

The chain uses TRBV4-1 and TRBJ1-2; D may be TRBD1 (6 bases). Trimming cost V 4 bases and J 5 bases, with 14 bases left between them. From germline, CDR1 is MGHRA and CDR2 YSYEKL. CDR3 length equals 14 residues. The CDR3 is CASSREGGRYGYTF. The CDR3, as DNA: TGCGCCAGCAGCCGAGAAGGGGGAAGGTATGGCTACACCTTC.

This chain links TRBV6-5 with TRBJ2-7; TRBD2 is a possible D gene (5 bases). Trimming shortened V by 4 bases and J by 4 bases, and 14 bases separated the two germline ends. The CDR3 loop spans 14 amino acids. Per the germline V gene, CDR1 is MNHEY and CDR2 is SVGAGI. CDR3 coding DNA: TGTGCCAGCAGTTCCGGGAATCTGAGATACGAGCAGTACTTC. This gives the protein CASSSGNLRYEQYF.

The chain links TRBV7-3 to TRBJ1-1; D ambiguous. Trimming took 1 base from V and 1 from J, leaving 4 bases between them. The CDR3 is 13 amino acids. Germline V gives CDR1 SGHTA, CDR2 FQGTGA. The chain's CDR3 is CASSLRRNTEAFF. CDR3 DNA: TGTGCCAGCAGCTTAAGGAGGAACACTGAAGCTTTCTTT.

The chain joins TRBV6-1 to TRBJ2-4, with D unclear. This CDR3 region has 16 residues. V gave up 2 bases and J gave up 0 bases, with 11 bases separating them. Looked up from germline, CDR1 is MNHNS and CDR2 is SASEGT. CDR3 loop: CASSELRVLAKNIQYF. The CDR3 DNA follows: TGTGCCAGCAGTGAATTACGGGTTCTAGCCAAAAACATTCAGTACTTC.

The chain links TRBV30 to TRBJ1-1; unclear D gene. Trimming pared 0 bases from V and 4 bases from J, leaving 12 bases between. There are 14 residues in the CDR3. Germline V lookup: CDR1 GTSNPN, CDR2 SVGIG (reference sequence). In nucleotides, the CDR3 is TGTGCCTGGAGTGTATACGGTGTTCCCACTGAAGCTTTCTTT. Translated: CAWSVYGVPTEAFF.

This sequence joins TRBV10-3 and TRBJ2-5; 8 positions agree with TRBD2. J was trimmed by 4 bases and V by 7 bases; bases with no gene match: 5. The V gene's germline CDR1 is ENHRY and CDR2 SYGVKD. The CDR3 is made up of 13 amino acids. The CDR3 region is CAIKHGGGETQYF. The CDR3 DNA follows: TGTGCCATCAAACACGGGGGGGGAGAGACCCAGTACTTC.

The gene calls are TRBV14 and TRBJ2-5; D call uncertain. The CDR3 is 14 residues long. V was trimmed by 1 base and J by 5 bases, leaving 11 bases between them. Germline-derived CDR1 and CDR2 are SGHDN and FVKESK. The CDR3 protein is CASSQVASRETQYF. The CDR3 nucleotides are TGTGCCAGCAGCCAAGTTGCATCGAGGGAGACCCAGTACTTC.

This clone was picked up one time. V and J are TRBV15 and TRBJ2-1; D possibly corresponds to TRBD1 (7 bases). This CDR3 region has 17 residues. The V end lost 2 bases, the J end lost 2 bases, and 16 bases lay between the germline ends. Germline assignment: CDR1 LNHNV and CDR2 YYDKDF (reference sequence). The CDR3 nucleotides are TGTGCCACCAGCAGACTATCTTGGAGGGGGCCCTACAATGAGCAGTTCTTC. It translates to CATSRLSWRGPYNEQFF.